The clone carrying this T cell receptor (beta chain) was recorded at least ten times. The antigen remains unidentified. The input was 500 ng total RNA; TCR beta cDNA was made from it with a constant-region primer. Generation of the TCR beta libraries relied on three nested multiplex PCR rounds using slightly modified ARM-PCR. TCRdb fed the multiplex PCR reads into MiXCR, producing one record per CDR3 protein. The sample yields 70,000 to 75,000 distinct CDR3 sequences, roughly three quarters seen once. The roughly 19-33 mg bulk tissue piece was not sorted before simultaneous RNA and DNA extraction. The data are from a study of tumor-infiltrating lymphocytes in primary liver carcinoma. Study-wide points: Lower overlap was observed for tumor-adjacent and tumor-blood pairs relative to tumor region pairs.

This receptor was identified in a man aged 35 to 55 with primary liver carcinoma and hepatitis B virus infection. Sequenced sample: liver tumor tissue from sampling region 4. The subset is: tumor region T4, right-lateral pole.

The CDR3 region has the DNA TGTGCCAGCAGTTCGGACGGGACTAGCGGACAAGCCTACAATGAGCAGTTCTTC. Protein sequence: CASSSDGTSGQAYNEQFF. This chain joins TRBV12-3 or TRBV12-4 and TRBJ2-1, with TRBD2 identical over 11 bases. This CDR3 is built from 18 residues. The V gene end was trimmed by 4 bases and the J gene end by 2 bases; junction bases not matched to a gene: 10.